These 20 T cell receptor beta chains were all obtained from the same sample, sequenced in a study of T cells in localized non-small cell lung cancer (dated by TCRdb to the early 2020s). Preparation of the library involved the immunoSEQ multiplex PCR assay. Imported from immuneACCESS, the table was reduced by TCRdb to in-frame sequences with V and J called. These copies leave out some clones; in studies compared against another copy, an unresolved V gene accounts for under half, and the cause of the remainder is not known. For this sample there are 45,000 to 70,000 clones; 70% to 90% appear just once. 5.2% of the sample is held by the ten biggest clonotypes. Sequencing used peripheral blood, obtained before any cancer treatment. These receptors were obtained from a woman between 35 and 70 years old with stage I lung adenocarcinoma.

The chain has TRBV2 and TRBJ1-2, with 8 bases matching TRBD1. The CDR3 is 14 residues long. Looked up from germline, CDR1 is SNHLY and CDR2 is FYNNEI. Losses at the gene ends were 3 bases for V and 2 bases for J; bases not matched to a gene: 2. DNA of the CDR3: TGTGCCAGCAGTGACGGGACAGGAAACTATGGCTACACCTTC. This translates into CASSDGTGNYGYTF.

CDR3 amino acids: CASSYDRVGEKLFF. CDR3 sequence (DNA): TGTGCCAGCAGTTACGACAGGGTGGGGGAAAAACTGTTTTTT. The chain couples TRBV6-5 to TRBJ1-4; 7 positions agree with TRBD1. Germline V gives CDR1 MNHEY, CDR2 SVGAGI. The CDR3 spans 14 residues. Trimming cost V 2 bases and J 8 bases; bases outside gene matches: 5.

The chain employs TRBV5-1 and TRBJ2-7; D is perhaps TRBD1 or TRBD2 (6 bases each). Trimming shortened V by 8 bases and J by 7 bases, and 31 bases separated the two germline ends. The germline V gene encodes CDR1 SGHRS and CDR2 YFSETQ. This CDR3 region has 17 residues. CDR3 nucleotides: TGCGCCAGTCTACCCACCCCGTTGGGGGGCATCTCGAGTGAGCAGTACTTC. It is translated as CASLPTPLGGISSEQYF.

The chain employs TRBV6-5 and TRBJ2-1; no firm D call. This CDR3 contains 13 residues. Germline values: CDR1 MNHEY, CDR2 SVGAGI. Trimming took off 0 bases at V and 8 bases at J, with 8 bases between the two ends. The CDR3 nucleotides are TGTGCCAGCAGTTACTCCGATGGTGATGAGCAGTTCTTC. As protein: CASSYSDGDEQFF.

The chain recombines TRBV6-1 with TRBJ1-5, with a tentative D call TRBD1 (5 bases). There are 12 residues in the CDR3. V lost 3 bases, J lost 9 bases, and 9 bases lay in between. Germline CDR1 and CDR2: MNHNS and SASEGT. This CDR3 is CASSEGGSPQHF. The CDR3 DNA reads as TGTGCCAGCAGTGAGGGGGGTTCGCCCCAGCATTTT.

The rearrangement uses TRBV5-1 and TRBJ2-5; D remains unclear. This CDR3 region has 11 residues. Germline assignment: CDR1 SGHRS and CDR2 YFSETQ. Deletions cut 1 base from V and 5 bases from J, with 3 bases between. The CDR3 DNA sequence: TGCGCCAGCAGCTTGATGGAGACCCAGTACTTC. It codes for CASSLMETQYF.

The gene calls are TRBV11-3 and TRBJ2-5, with D tentatively TRBD1 or TRBD2 (5 bases each). The CDR3 length is 13 residues. CDR1 is SGHNT and CDR2 is YENEEA in the germline V gene. V shed 0 bases and J shed 5 bases, with 7 bases lying between them. The CDR3 coding sequence is TGTGCCAGCAGCTTAGATTGGGGGGAGACCCAGTACTTC. This gives the protein CASSLDWGETQYF. Full variable domain (rest looked up from reference TRBV11-3 and TRBJ2-5): EAGVVQSPRYKIIEKKQPVAFWCNPISGHNTLYWYLQNLGQGPELLIRYENEEAVDDSQLPKDRFSAERLKGVDSTLKIQPAELGDSAVYLCASSLDWGETQYFGPGTRLLVL.

The CDR3 bases are TGTGCCAGCAGCAATAAGGGGGGCCATGAGCAGTTCTTC. This gives the protein CASSNKGGHEQFF. This chain connects TRBV21-1 to TRBJ2-1. TRBV21-1 is a pseudogene. This CDR3 has 13 residues.

The gene calls are TRBV19 and TRBJ1-1; 9 bases match TRBD1. Germline V gene lookup returns CDR1 LNHDA and CDR2 SQIVND (reference sequence). The ends lost 3 bases at V and 1 base at J; junction bases unmatched: 3. This CDR3 is built from 15 residues. CDR3 protein: CASSMYRGRNTEAFF. The CDR3 DNA sequence: TGTGCCAGTAGTATGTACAGGGGGCGGAACACTGAAGCTTTCTTT. The variable domain in full, completed from reference TRBV19 and TRBJ1-1, reads DGGITQSPKYLFRKEGQNVTLSCEQNLNHDAMYWYRQDPGQGLRLIYYSQIVNDFQKGDIAEGYSVSREKKESFPLTVTSAQKNPTAFYLCASSMYRGRNTEAFFGQGTRLTVV.

This chain links TRBV10-3 with TRBJ1-5; D perhaps matches TRBD1 (6 bases). V lost 10 bases to trimming and J lost 6 bases, with 16 bases between them. The germline gives CDR1 ENHRY, CDR2 SYGVKD. This CDR3 region has 13 residues. The CDR3 reads CATTQGVGQPQHF. CDR3 coding DNA: TGTGCCACGACACAGGGAGTCGGTCAGCCCCAGCATTTT.

For the CDR3, the DNA is TGTGCCAGCAGCAGATTTCGCTATGGCTACACCTTC. Its protein is CASSRFRYGYTF. The chain uses TRBV9 and TRBJ1-2, with no clear D. Germline CDR1 SGDLS, CDR2 YYNGEE. Trimming shortened V by 4 bases and J by 4 bases, and 8 bases separated the two germline ends. The CDR3 consists of 12 residues.

The chain combines TRBV7-2 with TRBJ1-6, with 8 bases aligning to TRBD1. The CDR3 is 15 residues long. In germline, CDR1 is SGHTA, CDR2 FQGNSA. Trimming removed 5 bases from V and 6 bases from J; junction bases left unmatched: 6. The CDR3: CASSPFRGPNSPLHF. The CDR3, as DNA: TGTGCCAGCAGCCCGTTCAGGGGGCCTAATTCACCCCTCCACTTT.

This clone has only one observation. The chain joins TRBV5-1 to TRBJ2-5, with D possibly being TRBD1 (6 bases). There are 14 residues in the CDR3. Germline CDR1 SGHRS, CDR2 YFSETQ. Trimming pared 4 bases from V and 2 bases from J, leaving 12 bases between. CDR3 sequence (DNA): TGCGCCAGCAGCCAGGACAGTTTTCAAGAGACCCAGTACTTC. This codes for CASSQDSFQETQYF.

This clone appeared once. The gene calls are TRBV6-5 and TRBJ2-7; no firm D call. Germline assignment: CDR1 MNHEY and CDR2 SVGAGI. The CDR3 has 13 amino acids. Deletions cut 6 bases from V and 3 bases from J, with 12 bases between. The CDR3 sequence: CASSPRRLYEQYF. The CDR3 DNA is TGTGCCAGCAGCCCTCGACGCCTCTACGAGCAGTACTTC.

The chain uses TRBV19 and TRBJ2-3; TRBD1 is a possible D gene (6 bases). This CDR3 comprises 15 residues. V was shortened by 6 bases and J by 0 bases, with 13 bases between the two germline ends. The germline V gene has CDR1 LNHDA and CDR2 SQIVND (reference sequence). The CDR3 is CASSRDITSTDTQYF. As DNA, the CDR3 is TGTGCCAGTAGCCGGGACATAACGAGCACAGATACGCAGTATTTT.

J is TRBJ1-4 and V is TRBV9; D is unresolved. V was clipped by 3 bases and J by 8 bases, with 14 bases between them. CDR3 length: 14 amino acids. The germline V gene encodes CDR1 SGDLS and CDR2 YYNGEE. CDR3 loop: CASSGYSTGEKLFF. The DNA for the CDR3 is TGTGCCAGCAGCGGATACTCCACGGGGGAAAAACTGTTTTTT.

This chain links TRBV5-6 with TRBJ2-7; the D gene is possibly TRBD2 (6 bases). The CDR3 sequence is 16 residues long. CDR1 is SGHDT and CDR2 is YYEEEE in the germline V gene. V gave up 3 bases and J gave up 5 bases, with 21 bases separating them. The CDR3 bases are TGTGCCAGCAGCTCTACCCGGGGCGGGGTTTTAAACGAGCAGTACTTC. Its translation is CASSSTRGGVLNEQYF.

This clone was counted only a few times. V gene TRBV19 combines with J gene TRBJ2-5; D is ambiguous. The germline gives CDR1 LNHDA, CDR2 SQIVND (reference sequence). V lost 2 bases and J lost 5, with 15 bases in between. This CDR3 spans 15 amino acids. The CDR3 reads CASSIRTAQAETQYF. The CDR3 coding sequence is TGTGCCAGTAGTATACGGACCGCTCAGGCGGAGACCCAGTACTTC.

This chain connects TRBV7-2 to TRBJ2-1, with a tentative D call TRBD1 (5 bases). The CDR3 has 14 residues. V was shortened by 0 bases and J by 6 bases, with 9 bases between the two germline ends. In germline, CDR1 is SGHTA, CDR2 FQGNSA. In DNA, the CDR3 is TGTGCCAGCAGCTTAGCGGGGCGGCTCAATGAGCAGTTCTTC. Translation: CASSLAGRLNEQFF.

The chain combines TRBV5-1 with TRBJ1-2; 10 bases align to TRBD1. CDR1 is SGHRS and CDR2 is YFSETQ in the germline V gene. The V gene end was trimmed by 1 base and the J gene end by 5 bases; junction bases not matched to a gene: 2. The CDR3 runs to 14 residues. The CDR3 loop reads CASSLPDRGYGYTF. The CDR3 nucleotides are TGCGCCAGCAGCTTGCCGGACAGGGGGTATGGCTACACCTTC.